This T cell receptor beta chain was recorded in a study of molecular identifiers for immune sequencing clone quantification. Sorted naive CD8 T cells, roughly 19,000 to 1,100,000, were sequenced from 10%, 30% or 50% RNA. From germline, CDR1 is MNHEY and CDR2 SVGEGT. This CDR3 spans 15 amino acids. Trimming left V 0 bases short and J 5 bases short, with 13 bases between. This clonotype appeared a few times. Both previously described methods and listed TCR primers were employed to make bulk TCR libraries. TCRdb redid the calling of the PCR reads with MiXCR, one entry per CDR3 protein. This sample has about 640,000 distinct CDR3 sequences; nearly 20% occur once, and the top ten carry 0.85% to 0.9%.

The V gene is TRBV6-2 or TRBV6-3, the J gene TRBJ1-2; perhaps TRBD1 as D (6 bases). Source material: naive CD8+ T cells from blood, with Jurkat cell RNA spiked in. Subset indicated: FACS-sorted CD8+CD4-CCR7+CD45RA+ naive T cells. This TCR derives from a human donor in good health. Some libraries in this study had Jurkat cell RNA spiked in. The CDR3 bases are TGTGCCAGCAGTTACTCGACTACAGGGCTGTATGGCTACACCTTC. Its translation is CASSYSTTGLYGYTF.